A single sample is the source of the 32 T cell receptor beta chains below, sequenced in a study of immune evolution from preneoplasia to lung adenocarcinoma (dated by TCRdb to about 2021). The library came from the immunoSEQ multiplex PCR assay. TCRdb's version of the immuneACCESS table is confined to in-frame rearrangements and falls short of the full clone set. An unresolved V gene accounts for under half of the shortfall where checked; the remainder is of unknown origin. The sample contains thousands of clones, just under 80% of them found a single time. The ten largest clones capture about 8% of the sample. Specimen: FFPE adjacent normal lung tissue. The receptors come from a person aged 60 to 85 with lung adenocarcinoma.

This chain joins TRBV5-4 and TRBJ2-3, with TRBD2 identical over 7 bases. From germline, CDR1 is SGHNT and CDR2 YYREEE (reference sequence). With V trimmed by 4 bases and J by 4 bases, 3 bases remained unmatched. This CDR3 region has 13 residues. The CDR3 spells CASSGGGADTQYF. The CDR3 DNA reads as TGTGCCAGCAGCGGGGGAGGGGCAGATACGCAGTATTTT.

Worth noting for this clone: This sample includes further DNA sequences coding for the same CDR3. This chain connects TRBV7-2 to TRBJ1-1; no clear D gene. Germline lookup yields CDR1 SGHTA and CDR2 FQGNSA. The ends were cut back, 2 bases at V and 0 bases at J, with 1 base in the middle. This CDR3 region has 12 residues. The DNA for the CDR3 is TGTGCCAGCAGCTTAATGAACACTGAAGCTTTCTTT. It specifies CASSLMNTEAFF. Supplemented by reference TRBV7-2 and TRBJ1-1, the full variable domain reads GAGVSQSPSNKVTEKGKDVELRCDPISGHTALYWYRQSLGQGLEFLIYFQGNSAPDKSGLPSDRFSAERTGGSVSTLTIQRTQQEDSAVYLCASSLMNTEAFFGQGTRLTVV.

The V call is TRBV7-4, the J call TRBJ1-1, with TRBD1 as a possible D gene (6 bases). The CDR3 runs 13 residues. Trimming removed 5 bases from V and 1 base from J, with 8 bases in between. Per the germline V gene, CDR1 is SGHVT and CDR2 is SQSDAQ. CDR3 protein: CASSLRGNTEAFF. The CDR3 coding sequence is TGTGCCAGCAGCCTCAGGGGGAACACTGAAGCTTTCTTT.

CDR3 loop: CASRRLRGDKGFGNTIYF. The CDR3 coding sequence is TGCGCCAGCAGGCGCCTCCGAGGGGACAAGGGATTTGGAAACACCATATATTTT. V and J are TRBV10-1 and TRBJ1-3; TRBD1 might be the D (6 bases). Germline V CDR1 and CDR2: WNHNN, SYGVQD (reference sequence). V was cut by 6 bases and J by 3 bases, with 24 bases left in between. The CDR3 consists of 18 residues.

This chain connects TRBV27 to TRBJ1-1; possibly TRBD1 for D (6 bases). Deletions cut 6 bases from V and 4 bases from J, with 12 bases between. Germline V gene sequence: CDR1 MNHEY, CDR2 SMNVEV (reference sequence). This CDR3 has 13 residues. The CDR3 nucleotides are TGTGCCAGCAGGGCAGAGGGGGGCACTGAAGCTTTCTTT. This codes for CASRAEGGTEAFF.

The chain links TRBV7-6 to TRBJ2-6; 9 bases match TRBD1. Germline lookup yields CDR1 SGHVS and CDR2 FNYEAQ. J gave up 0 bases and V 5 bases, and 5 bases lay outside the gene matches. There are 17 residues in the CDR3. CDR3 DNA: TGTGCCAGCAGCCCAACAGGGGGCTCCTCTGGGGCCAACGTCCTGACTTTC. It translates to CASSPTGGSSGANVLTF.

The chain has TRBV30 and TRBJ2-4; 10 bases are a match to TRBD2. Per germline, CDR1 GTSNPN and CDR2 SVGIG (reference sequence). CDR3 length: 12 amino acids. With 5 bases clipped from V and 8 bases from J, the junction kept 3 bases outside the gene matches. The CDR3 protein is CAWGLAGDIQYF. As DNA, the CDR3 is TGTGCCTGGGGGCTAGCGGGGGACATTCAGTACTTC.

The table lists this clone with a count of one. The rearrangement joins TRBV11-2 to TRBJ2-1, with 7 nucleotides matching TRBD1. The ends lost 3 bases at V and 7 bases at J; junction bases unmatched: 3. In germline, CDR1 is SGHAT, CDR2 FQNNGV. This CDR3 has 13 amino acids. CDR3 nucleotides: TGTGCCAGCAGCTTCACACAGGGGAATGAGCAGTTCTTC. It codes for CASSFTQGNEQFF. The full variable domain, completed using reference TRBV11-2 and TRBJ2-1, is EAGVAQSPRYKIIEKRQSVAFWCNPISGHATLYWYQQILGQGPKLLIQFQNNGVVDDSQLPKDRFSAERLKGVDSTLKIQPAKLEDSAVYLCASSFTQGNEQFFGPGTRLTVL.

This clone was counted only a few times. This chain joins TRBV5-1 and TRBJ2-2, with 13 bases matching TRBD2. The CDR3 contains 14 residues. With 3 bases clipped from V and 8 bases from J, the junction kept 1 base outside the gene matches. CDR1 and CDR2 from the germline V gene are SGHRS and YFSETQ. Here the CDR3 reads CASSWGLAGGELFF. CDR3 DNA: TGCGCCAGCAGCTGGGGACTAGCGGGAGGGGAGCTGTTTTTT.

J is TRBJ2-3 and V is TRBV6-1; D uncertain. Deletions cut 3 bases from V and 0 bases from J, with 7 bases between. CDR3 size: 14 residues. CDR1 is MNHNS and CDR2 is SASEGT in the germline V gene. The CDR3 DNA follows: TGTGCCAGCAGTGATGGGGTAAGCACAGATACGCAGTATTTT. Translation gives CASSDGVSTDTQYF.

This clone was counted a single time. The chain has TRBV30 and TRBJ2-6; D unresolved. Deletions cut 0 bases from V and 0 bases from J, with 6 bases between. Germline CDR1 reads GTSNPN; CDR2 reads SVGIG (reference sequence). CDR3 size: 15 residues. CDR3 loop: CAWSVGSSGANVLTF. CDR3 DNA sequence: TGTGCCTGGAGTGTGGGAAGCTCTGGGGCCAACGTCCTGACTTTC.

The chain employs TRBV15 and TRBJ1-4; no clear D. Between the trimmed V and J ends, which lost 0 bases and 4 bases, there was a span of 12 bases. The CDR3 sequence is 16 residues long. Per germline, CDR1 LNHNV and CDR2 YYDKDF (reference sequence). CDR3 nucleotides: TGTGCCACCAGCAGAGATTCCGGGTACGGTAATGAAAAACTGTTTTTT. Encoded protein: CATSRDSGYGNEKLFF.

This chain connects TRBV27 to TRBJ2-1; TRBD2 matches at 7 bases. The CDR3 extends over 16 amino acids. Trimming at V came to 7 bases and at J to 4 bases, leaving 13 bases not matched to a gene. Per the germline V gene, CDR1 is MNHEY and CDR2 is SMNVEV (reference sequence). CDR3 protein: CASTQGWGEGYNEQFF. CDR3 nucleotides: TGTGCCAGCACCCAAGGGTGGGGGGAGGGTTACAATGAGCAGTTCTTC.

This clone appeared once. This chain uses TRBV6-5 with TRBJ1-5; D gene unclear. This CDR3 region has 15 residues. From germline, CDR1 is MNHEY and CDR2 SVGAGI. Trimming took 6 bases from V and 0 from J, leaving 12 bases between them. In DNA form, the CDR3 reads TGTGCCAGCAGCCTGACACAATATAGCAATCAGCCCCAGCATTTT. Its protein product is CASSLTQYSNQPQHF.

The chain employs TRBV5-8 and TRBJ2-2; a weak D match, TRBD1 (5 bases). The CDR3 extends over 17 amino acids. Germline V lookup: CDR1 SGHTS, CDR2 YDEGEE. The V end was cut by 0 bases, the J end by 1 base, with 13 bases between. DNA of the CDR3: TGTGCCAGCAGCTTGGTCGCTCAGGGCCTGAACACCGGGGAGCTGTTTTTT. This codes for CASSLVAQGLNTGELFF.

V and J are TRBV7-8 and TRBJ1-6; D remains unclear. CDR3 length: 13 amino acids. Trimming removed 7 bases at V and 7 bases at J, with 11 bases between. CDR1 SGHVS and CDR2 FQNEAQ come from the germline V gene. The CDR3 sequence: CASNLGLNSPLHF. CDR3 sequence (DNA): TGTGCCAGCAATCTAGGGTTGAATTCACCCCTCCACTTT.

This chain links TRBV30 with TRBJ1-4; D is uncertain. The V end was cut by 2 bases, the J end by 0 bases, with 13 bases between. The CDR3 loop spans 16 amino acids. Per the germline V gene, CDR1 is GTSNPN and CDR2 is SVGIG (reference sequence). CDR3 residues: CAWSNIYGSTNEKLFF. CDR3 coding DNA: TGTGCCTGGAGTAACATCTACGGTTCAACTAATGAAAAACTGTTTTTT.

The rearrangement joins TRBV7-9 to TRBJ2-5; D is unresolved. The J call may be faulty, since TRBJ2-7 better matches the DNA end. Germline CDR1 SEHNR, CDR2 FQNEAQ (reference sequence). The CDR3 sequence is 11 residues long. CDR3 region: CASSNNYEQYF. The DNA of the CDR3 is TGTGCCAGCAGCAACAACTACGAGCAGTACTTC.

V gene TRBV5-1 combines with J gene TRBJ2-1; TRBD2 matches 14 bases. Germline V gene sequence: CDR1 SGHRS, CDR2 YFSETQ. J lost 8 bases, V lost 3 bases, and 10 bases had no gene match. This CDR3 has 17 residues. This CDR3 reads CASSSEPGLAGAYEQFF. CDR3 DNA sequence: TGCGCCAGCAGCTCGGAACCGGGACTAGCGGGAGCGTATGAGCAGTTCTTC.

The chain carries TRBV19 and TRBJ1-5, with unresolved D. Deletions cut 3 bases from V and 7 bases from J, with 10 bases between. The CDR3 length is 13 residues. Germline CDR1 reads LNHDA; CDR2 reads SQIVND (reference sequence). The CDR3 nucleotides are TGTGCCAGTAGTATCCCCCCTTTACAGCCCCAGCATTTT. This codes for CASSIPPLQPQHF.

This rearrangement joins TRBV7-9 to TRBJ1-4; D ambiguous. Germline CDR1 and CDR2: SEHNR and FQNEAQ (reference sequence). There are 13 residues in the CDR3. Trimming removed 3 bases from V and 8 bases from J, with 10 bases in between. The CDR3, as DNA: TGTGCCAGCAGCTTTGGGGAGGGCGAAAAACTGTTTTTT. Protein product: CASSFGEGEKLFF.

V and J are TRBV5-1 and TRBJ2-2, with D unclear. The CDR3 is made up of 14 amino acids. Between the trimmed V and J ends, which lost 3 bases and 5 bases, there was a span of 11 bases. Germline V gene data show CDR1 as SGHRS and CDR2 as YFSETQ. The CDR3 reads CASSYRFSTGELFF. The CDR3, as DNA: TGCGCCAGCAGCTATAGGTTCTCTACCGGGGAGCTGTTTTTT.

The chain employs TRBV30 and TRBJ1-2; D possibly corresponds to TRBD1 (6 bases). The CDR3 sequence is 15 residues long. Looked up from germline, CDR1 is GTSNPN and CDR2 is SVGIG (reference sequence). Trimming stripped 2 bases from V and 4 bases from J, with 17 bases between. The DNA for the CDR3 is TGTGCCTGGAGTCAGACCTGGGGGGCGGTCTATGGCTACACCTTC. This gives the protein CAWSQTWGAVYGYTF.

The V and J genes are TRBV18 and TRBJ2-7, with no clear D. The CDR3 spans 15 residues. V was trimmed by 2 bases and J by 1 base, leaving 12 bases between them. Germline V gene data show CDR1 as KGHSH and CDR2 as LQKENI. CDR3 in DNA: TGTGCCAGCTCACCATGGGGTGGGAAATCCTACGAGCAGTACTTC. Residues: CASSPWGGKSYEQYF. The variable domain in full, with the rest retrieved from reference TRBV18 and TRBJ2-7, is NAGVMQNPRHLVRRRGQEARLRCSPMKGHSHVYWYRQLPEEGLKFMVYLQKENIIDESGMPKERFSAEFPKEGPSILRIQQVVRGDSAAYFCASSPWGGKSYEQYFGPGTRLTVT.

CDR3 loop: CASKTSNTEAFF. The CDR3 DNA is TGTGCCAGCAAGACATCGAACACTGAAGCTTTCTTT. V gene TRBV18 combines with J gene TRBJ1-1; D not certain. The CDR3 has 12 residues. CDR1 KGHSH and CDR2 LQKENI come from the germline V gene. With 8 bases removed from V and 1 base from J, the gap between germline ends came to 8 bases.

This chain joins TRBV6-1 and TRBJ1-5, with a weak D call TRBD1 (5 bases). Germline V gene data show CDR1 as MNHNS and CDR2 as SASEGT. V dropped 10 bases and J dropped 6 bases, with 22 bases sitting between them. CDR3 length: 15 residues. CDR3 in amino acids: CATQTQPQEFQPQHF. In DNA form, the CDR3 reads TGTGCCACCCAGACCCAACCACAGGAATTTCAGCCCCAGCATTTT.

This clone was observed a single time. The chain employs TRBV7-3 and TRBJ1-5; 10 nucleotides align to TRBD1. Germline V CDR1 and CDR2: SGHTA, FQGTGA. J lost 9 bases, V lost 5 bases, and 13 bases had no gene match. The CDR3 sequence is 16 residues long. The CDR3 sequence is CASSDSGTGDLGPQHF. The CDR3 DNA sequence: TGTGCCAGCAGCGATTCCGGGACAGGGGATTTGGGGCCCCAGCATTTT.

In this sample, this clone turned up a few times. The chain joins TRBV27 to TRBJ1-4; a possible D gene is TRBD1 (5 bases). The CDR3 is 14 residues long. V gave up 6 bases and J gave up 2 bases, with 10 bases separating them. Per germline, CDR1 MNHEY and CDR2 SMNVEV (reference sequence). The CDR3 DNA reads as TGTGCCAGCAGAGGGGAGGTCACTAATGAAAAACTGTTTTTT. Translation gives CASRGEVTNEKLFF.

This clone has a handful of counts. The sample contains more than one DNA sequence encoding this CDR3. This rearrangement joins TRBV5-8 to TRBJ1-1, with 7 nucleotides matching TRBD1. Trimming at V came to 2 bases and at J to 5 bases, leaving 6 bases not matched to a gene. Germline CDR1 SGHTS, CDR2 YDEGEE. This CDR3 has 14 amino acids. CDR3 in DNA: TGTGCCAGCAGCTTCTGGACAGGAGGGACTGAAGCTTTCTTT. This sequence encodes CASSFWTGGTEAFF.

This clone showed up just once. This chain joins TRBV9 and TRBJ1-3; no reliable D call. The CDR3 is 14 amino acids. Germline CDR1 SGDLS, CDR2 YYNGEE. V was trimmed by 2 bases and J by 3 bases, leaving 9 bases between them. CDR3 amino acids: CASSVVDYGNTIYF. CDR3 sequence (DNA): TGTGCCAGCAGCGTGGTCGATTATGGAAACACCATATATTTT.

This clone has just a few counts. The J gene is TRBJ1-5, the V gene TRBV30, with D perhaps matching TRBD1 (6 bases). Germline loops: CDR1 GTSNPN, CDR2 SVGIG (reference sequence). The V end lost 3 bases, the J end lost 8 bases, and 17 bases lay between the germline ends. This CDR3 has 14 amino acids. The CDR3 here is CAWSRGVGGEPQHF. The DNA for the CDR3 is TGTGCCTGGAGCCGCGGCGTTGGGGGCGAGCCCCAGCATTTT.

This clone is classed as large. The chain couples TRBV9 to TRBJ1-1; no reliable D call. CDR3 length: 14 residues. V was clipped by 5 bases and J by 4 bases, with 15 bases between them. Germline V gene sequence: CDR1 SGDLS, CDR2 YYNGEE. The CDR3 DNA is TGTGCCAGCAGTCGGACTTCGAAGGCCACTGAAGCTTTCTTT. Protein product: CASSRTSKATEAFF.